What follows are 17 T cell receptor beta chains derived from one specimen sequenced in a study of identical twins. Each CDR3 protein is one row after TCRdb ran MiXCR on the 5' RACE reads. The sample includes over 250,000 distinct CDR3 sequences, roughly 10% seen only once; the top ten take roughly 6.8%. This sample also appeared in a second study, on yellow fever vaccine responses in identical twins.

The sequencing sample was made of CD8+ T cells sorted from blood. The origin of the receptors is a woman between 18 and 29 years old in good health.

In its sample, this clonotype was seen a few times. One junction end disagrees with the germline gene, perhaps due to a read error. J is TRBJ2-7 and V is TRBV7-8; tentatively, D is TRBD1 or TRBD2 (5 bases each). Germline V gene data show CDR1 as SGHVS and CDR2 as FQNEAQ. This CDR3 has 13 amino acids. CDR3 sequence (DNA): TGTGCCAGCAGCGGGACCGCCTCCTTCGAGCAGTACTTC. Its translation: CASSGTASFEQYF.

This clonotype occurred a few times. V is TRBV7-2 and J is TRBJ1-1; no firm D call. This CDR3 has 15 amino acids. Trimming removed 3 bases at V and 1 base at J, with 12 bases between. The V gene's germline CDR1 is SGHTA and CDR2 FQGNSA. CDR3 protein: CASSFFLEGNTEAFF. The CDR3 DNA is TGTGCCAGCAGCTTCTTTTTAGAGGGGAACACTGAAGCTTTCTTT. Based on the CDR3 plus reference TRBV7-2 and TRBJ1-1, the full variable domain is GAGVSQSPSNKVTEKGKDVELRCDPISGHTALYWYRQSLGQGLEFLIYFQGNSAPDKSGLPSDRFSAERTGGSVSTLTIQRTQQEDSAVYLCASSFFLEGNTEAFFGQGTRLTVV.

This clonotype showed up many times. The J gene is TRBJ2-3, the V gene TRBV5-1; D gene uncertain. V lost 4 bases and J lost 2, with 5 bases in between. CDR1 is SGHRS and CDR2 is YFSETQ in the germline V gene. The CDR3 totals 12 residues. CDR3 protein: CASSQYTDTQYF. The CDR3 DNA is TGCGCCAGCAGCCAATACACAGATACGCAGTATTTT. Together with reference TRBV5-1 and TRBJ2-3, the CDR3 gives the full variable domain: KAGVTQTPRYLIKTRGQQVTLSCSPISGHRSVSWYQQTPGQGLQFLFEYFSETQRNKGNFPGRFSGRQFSNSRSEMNVSTLELGDSALYLCASSQYTDTQYFGPGTRLTVL.

This clonotype was detected only a few times. V and J are TRBV5-6 and TRBJ2-7; TRBD2 aligns across 13 bases. Losses at the gene ends were 2 bases for V and 6 bases for J; bases not matched to a gene: 8. Germline CDR1 is SGHDT and CDR2 is YYEEEE. The CDR3 runs to 16 residues. CDR3 bases: TGTGCCAGCAGCTTTGGGACTAGCGGGATAGGGCCCGAGCAGTACTTC. This sequence encodes CASSFGTSGIGPEQYF.

This clonotype has just a few counts. This chain joins TRBV7-3 and TRBJ1-5, with a weak D call TRBD1 (5 bases). The CDR3 has 15 residues. V was shortened by 5 bases and J by 4 bases, with 15 bases between the two germline ends. Germline V gene lookup returns CDR1 SGHTA and CDR2 FQGTGA. The CDR3 reads CASSQTGGPNQPQHF. The CDR3 DNA reads TGTGCCAGCAGCCAAACAGGCGGACCAAATCAGCCCCAGCATTTT.

This clonotype was seen a few times. The chain has TRBV6-1 and TRBJ2-3, with 10 bases that match TRBD1. J lost 1 base, V lost 5 bases, and 3 bases had no gene match. CDR1 and CDR2 (germline): MNHNS, SASEGT. CDR3 length: 15 residues. The CDR3 reads CASSQGTGGTDTQYF. CDR3 bases: TGTGCCAGCAGTCAAGGGACAGGGGGCACAGATACGCAGTATTTT.

This clonotype has a count of ten or more. The chain links TRBV11-2 to TRBJ2-1, with D possibly being TRBD2 (6 bases). Germline V gene data show CDR1 as SGHAT and CDR2 as FQNNGV. Trimming shortened V by 1 base and J by 2 bases, and 9 bases separated the two germline ends. This CDR3 comprises 15 residues. This chain's CDR3 is CASSLVGGTYNEQFF. The CDR3 DNA follows: TGTGCCAGCAGCTTAGTGGGCGGGACCTACAATGAGCAGTTCTTC.

The rearrangement uses TRBV25-1 and TRBJ1-6; TRBD1 agrees at 7 bases. The CDR3 consists of 15 residues. Germline V lookup: CDR1 MGHDK, CDR2 SYGVNS. With 3 bases clipped from V and 7 bases from J, the junction kept 6 bases outside the gene matches. CDR3 protein: CASSELGQQNSPLHF. CDR3 nucleotide sequence: TGTGCCAGCAGTGAGCTGGGACAGCAAAATTCACCCCTCCACTTT.

The chain carries TRBV12-3 or TRBV12-4 and TRBJ2-3; the match to TRBD2 covers 13 bases. Trimming at V came to 4 bases and at J to 7 bases, leaving 5 bases not matched to a gene. This CDR3 contains 15 residues. The CDR3 DNA reads as TGTGCCAGCAGTTCACCGGGACTAGCGGGATATACGCAGTATTTT. Translating gives CASSSPGLAGYTQYF.

Only a few counts were recorded for this clonotype. The genes are TRBV20-1 and TRBJ2-7; 10 positions agree with TRBD2. CDR1 and CDR2 from the germline V gene are DFQATT and SNEGSKA (reference sequence). V shed 6 bases, J shed 3 bases, and the junction held 5 bases outside the gene matches. CDR3 length: 13 amino acids. The CDR3 DNA is TGCAGTGCCAGACTAGCGGGTATCTACGAGCAGTACTTC. The encoded protein is CSARLAGIYEQYF.

The V and J genes are TRBV30 and TRBJ2-4, with 12 nucleotides matching TRBD2. This CDR3 is 14 amino acids long. Trimming removed 2 bases from V and 8 bases from J; junction bases left unmatched: 4. CDR1 is GTSNPN, CDR2 SVGIG, per germline (reference sequence). In nucleotides, the CDR3 is TGTGCCTGGAGTCCTAGCGGGGGGGCAGACATTCAGTACTTC. Its protein is CAWSPSGGADIQYF.

The chain has TRBV27 and TRBJ2-7, with D hard to call. CDR3 size: 13 residues. V lost 5 bases, J lost 4 bases, and 12 bases lay in between. Germline values: CDR1 MNHEY, CDR2 SMNVEV (reference sequence). CDR3 bases: TGTGCCAGCAGTCCCGCCAGGTTGTACGAGCAGTACTTC. Protein sequence: CASSPARLYEQYF.

This clonotype was counted many times. The chain has TRBV12-3 or TRBV12-4 and TRBJ2-7, with D possibly matching TRBD2 (5 bases). Deletions cut 8 bases from V and 3 bases from J, with 11 bases between. CDR3 length equals 12 residues. The CDR3 here is CASRAGDYEQYF. CDR3 sequence (DNA): TGTGCCAGCCGGGCGGGCGACTACGAGCAGTACTTC.

The chain joins TRBV6-1 to TRBJ2-7; 8 nucleotides agree with TRBD1. The CDR3 spans 15 residues. The germline V gene encodes CDR1 MNHNS and CDR2 SASEGT. With 4 bases clipped from V and 7 bases from J, the junction kept 12 bases outside the gene matches. The CDR3 region is CASSGDRRLYEEQYF. CDR3 nucleotides: TGTGCCAGCAGTGGGGACAGGAGACTCTACGAGGAGCAGTACTTC.

A note on this clonotype: The junction departs from germline at one end; a sequencing error may be responsible. The chain uses TRBV20-1 and TRBJ2-5, with 14 bases matching TRBD2. Germline loops: CDR1 DFQATT, CDR2 SNEGSKA (reference sequence). CDR3 size: 18 residues. CDR3 in amino acids: CCARTGLAGGPTRETQYF. The CDR3 DNA sequence: TGCTGTGCTAGGACCGGACTAGCGGGGGGCCCTACTAGGGAGACCCAGTACTTC.

CDR3 DNA: TGTGCCAGCAGCTTATATCAAGCACTCGAGCAGTACTTC. This sequence encodes CASSLYQALEQYF. The chain recombines TRBV7-2 with TRBJ2-7; no clear D gene. The V end was cut by 2 bases, the J end by 6 bases, with 11 bases between. Germline CDR1 and CDR2: SGHTA and FQGNSA. The CDR3 has 13 amino acids.

The sample holds many counts of this clonotype. The rearrangement joins TRBV7-9 to TRBJ2-7; TRBD1 might be the D (6 bases). Germline V gene data show CDR1 as SEHNR and CDR2 as FQNEAQ (reference sequence). The CDR3 has 15 residues. Trimming left V 4 bases short and J 2 bases short, with 15 bases between. The CDR3 here is CASSSPGDEAYEQYF. CDR3 nucleotides: TGTGCCAGCAGCTCCCCAGGGGACGAAGCCTACGAGCAGTACTTC.